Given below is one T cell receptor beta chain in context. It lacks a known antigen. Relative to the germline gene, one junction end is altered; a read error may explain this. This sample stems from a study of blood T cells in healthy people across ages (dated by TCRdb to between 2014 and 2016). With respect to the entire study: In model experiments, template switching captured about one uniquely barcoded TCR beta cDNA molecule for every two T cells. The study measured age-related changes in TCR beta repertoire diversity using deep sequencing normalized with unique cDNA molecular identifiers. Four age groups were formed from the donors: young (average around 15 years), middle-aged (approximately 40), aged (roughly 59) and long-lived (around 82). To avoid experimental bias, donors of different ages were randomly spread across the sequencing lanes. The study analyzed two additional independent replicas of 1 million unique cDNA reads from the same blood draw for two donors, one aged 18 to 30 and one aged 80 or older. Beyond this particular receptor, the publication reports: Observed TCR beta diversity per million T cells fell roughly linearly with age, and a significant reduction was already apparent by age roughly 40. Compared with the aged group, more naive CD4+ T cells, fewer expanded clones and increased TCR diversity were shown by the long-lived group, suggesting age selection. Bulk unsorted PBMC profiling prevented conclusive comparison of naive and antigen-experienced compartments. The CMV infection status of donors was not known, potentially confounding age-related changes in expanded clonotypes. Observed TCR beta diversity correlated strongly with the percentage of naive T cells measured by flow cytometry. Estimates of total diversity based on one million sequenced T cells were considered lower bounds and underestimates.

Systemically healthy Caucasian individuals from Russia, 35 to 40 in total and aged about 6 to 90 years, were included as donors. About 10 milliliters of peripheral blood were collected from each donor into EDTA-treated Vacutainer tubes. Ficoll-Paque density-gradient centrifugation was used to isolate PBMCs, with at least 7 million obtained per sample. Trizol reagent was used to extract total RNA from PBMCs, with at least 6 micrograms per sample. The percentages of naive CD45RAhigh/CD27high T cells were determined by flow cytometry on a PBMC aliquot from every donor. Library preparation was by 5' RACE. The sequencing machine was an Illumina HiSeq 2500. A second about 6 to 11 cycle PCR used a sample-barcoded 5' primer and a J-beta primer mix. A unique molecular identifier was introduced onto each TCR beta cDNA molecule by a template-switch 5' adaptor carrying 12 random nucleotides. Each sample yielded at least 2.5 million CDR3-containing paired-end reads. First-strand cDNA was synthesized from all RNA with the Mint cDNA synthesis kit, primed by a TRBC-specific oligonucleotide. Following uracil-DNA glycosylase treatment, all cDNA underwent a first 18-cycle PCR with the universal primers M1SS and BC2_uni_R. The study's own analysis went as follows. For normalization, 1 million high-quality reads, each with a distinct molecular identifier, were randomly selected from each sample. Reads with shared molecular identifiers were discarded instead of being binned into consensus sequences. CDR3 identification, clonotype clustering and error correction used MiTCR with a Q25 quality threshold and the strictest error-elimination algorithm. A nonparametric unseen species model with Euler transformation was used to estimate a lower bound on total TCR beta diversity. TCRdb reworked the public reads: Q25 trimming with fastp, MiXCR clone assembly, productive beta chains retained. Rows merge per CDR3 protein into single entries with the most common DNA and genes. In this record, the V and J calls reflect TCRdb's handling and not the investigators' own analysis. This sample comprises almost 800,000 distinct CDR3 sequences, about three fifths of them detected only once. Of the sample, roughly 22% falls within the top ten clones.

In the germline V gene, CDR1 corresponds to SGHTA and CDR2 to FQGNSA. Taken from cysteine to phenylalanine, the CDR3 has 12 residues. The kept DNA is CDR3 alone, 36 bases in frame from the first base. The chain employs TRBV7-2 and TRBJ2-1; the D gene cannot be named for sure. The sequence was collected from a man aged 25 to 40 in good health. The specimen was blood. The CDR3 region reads CASSFTYNKQFF. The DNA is TGTGCCAGCAGCTTTACCTACAATAAGCAGTTCTTC.